This is a list of T cell receptor beta chains from one sample in a study of T cell responses to AZD1222 COVID-19 vaccine. Generated by immunoSEQ multiplex PCR, the TCRdb table keeps only in-frame clones and is missing some. The sample carries 35,000 to 50,000 clones, around 80% recorded once. Sequencing was performed on peripheral blood, taken 28 days after the second dose of the MenACWY control vaccine. The receptors were gathered from an adult who received the MenACWY meningococcal vaccine as a control. Each CDR3 is given with its conserved first and last residue. Fields, in order: clone size, J gene, V gene, D gene, CDR3 DNA, CDR3 protein. D genes are given only for firm matches. Clone sizes are given selectively: once, few, many, or a class where the clone is expanded.

.	TRBJ2-4	TRBV14	.	TGTGCCAGCAGCCAAACCAACAAAAACATTCAGTACTTC	CASSQTNKNIQYF
.	TRBJ1-2	TRBV6-6	.	TGTGCCAGCAATAACGGACGGGATGGCTACACCTTC	CASNNGRDGYTF
few	TRBJ1-5	TRBV9	.	TGTGCCAGCTACGGACACCCGGAGAGCAATCAGCCCCAGCATTTT	CASYGHPESNQPQHF
.	TRBJ2-1	TRBV6-6	TRBD2	TGTGCCAGCAGTGATACTAGCGGGCCCCTAGATGAGCAGTTCTTC	CASSDTSGPLDEQFF
.	TRBJ2-1	TRBV14	.	TGTGCCAGCAGCCACAAGCATTCGGGGGTTGAGCAGTTCTTC	CASSHKHSGVEQFF
.	TRBJ2-1	TRBV2	.	TGTGCCAGCAACGAACAGGAGGACAATGAGCAGTTCTTC	CASNEQEDNEQFF
.	TRBJ1-1	TRBV27	.	TGTGCCAGCAGTTTATCGGGAACGCTATTTACCGAAGCTTTCTTT	CASSLSGTLFTEAFF
once	TRBJ2-7	TRBV7-9	.	TGTGCCAGCAACCGTCCCATCTCCGATATTAGCGAGCAGTACTTC	CASNRPISDISEQYF
.	TRBJ1-4	TRBV9	TRBD1	TGTGCCAGCAGCGGGGACAGGGGATCCGCAACTAATGAAAAACTGTTTTTT	CASSGDRGSATNEKLFF
.	TRBJ1-1	TRBV2	.	TGTGCCAGCAGTGATGAGCAGAACACTGAAGCTTTCTTT	CASSDEQNTEAFF
.	TRBJ1-4	TRBV30	.	TGTGCCTGGAGTGGACCTGGTGAAAAACTGTTTTTT	CAWSGPGEKLFF
.	TRBJ1-6	TRBV27	.	TGTGCCAGCAGTTTCGCCTATAATTCACCCCTCCACTTT	CASSFAYNSPLHF
.	TRBJ1-1	TRBV2	TRBD1	TGTGCCAGCGAATTAGACAGGGCCAACGCTGAAGCTTTCTTT	CASELDRANAEAFF
.	TRBJ2-7	TRBV28	TRBD1	TGTGCAGGACAGGGGGCCTCATACGAGCAGTACTTC	CAGQGASYEQYF
.	TRBJ2-7	TRBV9	.	TGTGCCAGCAGCGCTCGGACCTCCTACGAGCAGTACTTC	CASSARTSYEQYF
once	TRBJ1-3	TRBV30	TRBD1	TGTGCCTGGAAGGCTTACGGGACAGGTATTAGATTAACTGGAAACACCATATATTTT	CAWKAYGTGIRLTGNTIYF
.	TRBJ1-1	TRBV5-1	TRBD1	TGCGCCAGCAGCTCAAAAGGGGACAGGAAGAACACTGAAGCTTTCTTT	CASSSKGDRKNTEAFF
few	TRBJ1-5	TRBV18	.	TGTGCCAGCTCACCACCTGGGCAGCCCCAGCATTTT	CASSPPGQPQHF
.	TRBJ1-2	TRBV28	.	TGTGCCAGCAGTTTACCCAGTATGGGGAACTATGGCTACACCTTC	CASSLPSMGNYGYTF
.	TRBJ1-6	TRBV6-5	.	TGTGCCAGCAGTTACTCGGAAGCAAATTCACCCCTCCACTTT	CASSYSEANSPLHF
few	TRBJ1-1	TRBV18	TRBD1	TGTGCCAGCTCACCACAGGGACAGCACACTGAAGCTTTCTTT	CASSPQGQHTEAFF
.	TRBJ1-6	TRBV4-1	TRBD1	TGCGCCAGCAGCCGAAAGACAGGGGATAATTCACCCCTCCACTTT	CASSRKTGDNSPLHF
.	TRBJ2-1	TRBV10-3	.	TGTGCCATCAGTGAGTCGAACCCGGGGAATGAGCAGTTCTTC	CAISESNPGNEQFF
.	TRBJ1-5	TRBV5-1	TRBD1	TGCGCCAGCAGCTCCGGGACAGGTTTGGGCAATCAGCCCCAGCATTTT	CASSSGTGLGNQPQHF
.	TRBJ1-1	TRBV29-1	TRBD1	TGCAGCGCCCGAAGGGACAGATCGAACACTGAAGCTTTCTTT	CSARRDRSNTEAFF
.	TRBJ1-5	TRBV18	TRBD1	TGTGCCAGCTCACCCGGACAGGGGGTTCAGCCCCAGCATTTT	CASSPGQGVQPQHF
.	TRBJ2-1	TRBV19	TRBD1	TGTGCCAGTAGTCGTCAGGGGGTAGGCAATGAGCAGTTCTTC	CASSRQGVGNEQFF
few	TRBJ2-2	TRBV5-1	.	TGCGCCAGCAGCTTGTCAGCGGGGAACACCGGGGAGCTGTTTTTT	CASSLSAGNTGELFF
.	TRBJ1-2	TRBV6-5	.	TGTGCCAGCAGCCTCCGCGGGACAACTAACTATGGCTACACCTTC	CASSLRGTTNYGYTF
.	TRBJ1-2	TRBV18	TRBD1	TGTGCCAGCTCACGGACAGGCTTTCCGGCTAACTATGGCTACACCTTC	CASSRTGFPANYGYTF
once	TRBJ1-2	TRBV18	.	TGTGCCAGCTCACCTTCCTCGGGACTAATGCGCCATGGCTACACCTTC	CASSPSSGLMRHGYTF
.	TRBJ1-1	TRBV27	.	TGTGCCAGCAGTTCCCTACAGGTGTTAAGAGAAGCTTTCTTT	CASSSLQVLREAFF
once	TRBJ1-3	TRBV30	.	TGTGCCTGGAGTGTACGTGGAGGTCTTCCTGGAAACACCATATATTTT	CAWSVRGGLPGNTIYF
.	TRBJ1-1	TRBV30	.	TGTGCCTGGATTCGGCAGGGGAGGGCTTTCTTT	CAWIRQGRAFF
.	TRBJ2-2	TRBV3-1/TRBV3-2	TRBD2	TGTGCCAGCAGCCAAGATAGAGGACTAGCGAGACTGACCGGGGAGCTGTTTTTT	CASSQDRGLARLTGELFF
.	TRBJ1-2	TRBV9	.	TGTGCCAGCAGCACCCAGTGGGGGGGATCCTATGGCTACACCTTC	CASSTQWGGSYGYTF
medium-sized	TRBJ1-6	TRBV25-1	.	TGTGCCAGCAGAAGGCCTCACCCCTATAATTCACCCCTCCACTTT	CASRRPHPYNSPLHF
.	TRBJ2-3	TRBV3-1/TRBV3-2	.	TGTGCCAGCAGCCAAGAGACTACCACAGATACGCAGTATTTT	CASSQETTTDTQYF
.	TRBJ1-2	TRBV29-1	TRBD1	TGCAGCGTTTTAACCGGGACAGGGCCATACTATGGCTACACCTTC	CSVLTGTGPYYGYTF
once	TRBJ2-1	TRBV9	TRBD1	TGTGCCAGCAGTGGACAGGGGGCTCGAAATGAGCAGTTCTTC	CASSGQGARNEQFF
.	TRBJ2-7	TRBV5-6	TRBD1	TGTGCCAGCAGCCCAACAGGGGTCTCCTACGAGCAGTACTTC	CASSPTGVSYEQYF
.	TRBJ1-1	TRBV7-9	.	TGTGCCAGCAGCTTGTCAGGCCGTGAAGCTTTCTTT	CASSLSGREAFF
many	TRBJ1-1	TRBV19	.	TGTGCCAGTAGTATTGGAGTGACTGAAGCTTTCTTT	CASSIGVTEAFF
.	TRBJ1-3	TRBV7-2	.	TGTGCCAGCAGCCAAACCTCTGGAAACACCATATATTTT	CASSQTSGNTIYF
.	TRBJ1-6	TRBV6-4	.	TGTGCCAGCAGTGACTCCCAGGGTGGCTCACCCCTCCACTTT	CASSDSQGGSPLHF
once	TRBJ1-5	TRBV19	TRBD1	TGTGCCAGTAGCCGGGACAGGGGCAATCAGCCCCAGCATTTT	CASSRDRGNQPQHF
.	TRBJ1-2	TRBV10-1	.	TGCGCCAGCTCGGACACGAAATTCTATGGCTACACCTTC	CASSDTKFYGYTF
.	TRBJ2-7	TRBV30	TRBD1	TGTGCCTGGACTTCGCCACCAGGGGGATACTACGAGCAGTACTTC	CAWTSPPGGYYEQYF
.	TRBJ1-5	TRBV5-5	.	TGTGCCAGCAGCTTTCAACCGGGCCCGAGCAATCAGCCCCAGCATTTT	CASSFQPGPSNQPQHF
many	TRBJ1-2	TRBV6-5	.	TGTGCCAGCAGAGGGACATCTAACTATGGCTACACCTTC	CASRGTSNYGYTF
.	TRBJ2-3	TRBV5-1	TRBD2	TGCGCCAGCAGCTTGGCTTCGCGGGGGGGCACAGATACGCAGTATTTT	CASSLASRGGTDTQYF
few	TRBJ1-2	TRBV18	.	TGTGCCAGCTCACCACCGGTCAGGCTCCGCTATGGCTACACCTTC	CASSPPVRLRYGYTF
.	TRBJ1-5	TRBV30	.	TGTGCCTGGAAAGGCTCGCGGGGTAGCAATCAGCCCCAGCATTTT	CAWKGSRGSNQPQHF
.	TRBJ2-7	TRBV7-8	.	TGTGCCAGCAGCTTCCGGGACGGACCCTACGAGCAGTACTTC	CASSFRDGPYEQYF
.	TRBJ1-1	TRBV5-5	.	TGTGCCAGCAGCTCAAGGGGGGGCGCGTCGTACACTGAAGCTTTCTTT	CASSSRGGASYTEAFF